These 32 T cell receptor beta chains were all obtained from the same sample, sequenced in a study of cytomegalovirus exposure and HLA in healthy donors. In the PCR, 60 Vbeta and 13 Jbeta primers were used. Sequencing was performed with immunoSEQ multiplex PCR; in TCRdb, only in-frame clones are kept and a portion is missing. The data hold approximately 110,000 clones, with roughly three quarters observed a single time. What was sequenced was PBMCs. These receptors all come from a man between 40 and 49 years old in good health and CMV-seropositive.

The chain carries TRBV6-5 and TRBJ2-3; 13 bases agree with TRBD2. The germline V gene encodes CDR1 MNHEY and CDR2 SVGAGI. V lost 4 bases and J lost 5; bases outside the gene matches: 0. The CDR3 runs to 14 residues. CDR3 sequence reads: CASSWTSGRDTQYF. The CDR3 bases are TGTGCCAGCAGTTGGACTAGCGGGAGAGATACGCAGTATTTT.

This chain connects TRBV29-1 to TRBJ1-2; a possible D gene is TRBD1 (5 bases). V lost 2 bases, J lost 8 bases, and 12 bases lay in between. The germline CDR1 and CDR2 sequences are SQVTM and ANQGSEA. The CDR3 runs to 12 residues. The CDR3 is CSVELAGRGYTF. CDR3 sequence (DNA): TGCAGCGTTGAATTGGCAGGGCGCGGCTACACCTTC.

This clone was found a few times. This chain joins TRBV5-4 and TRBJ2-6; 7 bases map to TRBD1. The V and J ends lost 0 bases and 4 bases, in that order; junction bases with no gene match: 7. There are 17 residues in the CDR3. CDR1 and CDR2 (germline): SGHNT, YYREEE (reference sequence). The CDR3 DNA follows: TGTGCCAGCAGCTTGGGTTGGCAGGGGGTCGGGGCCAACGTCCTGACTTTC. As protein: CASSLGWQGVGANVLTF.

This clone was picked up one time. Here the CDR3 reads CASGAGMGTDTQYF. The CDR3 nucleotides are TGTGCCAGCGGAGCGGGAATGGGCACAGATACGCAGTATTTT. The chain employs TRBV6-1 and TRBJ2-3; 7 nucleotides align to TRBD2. Germline V lookup: CDR1 MNHNS, CDR2 SASEGT. This CDR3 contains 14 residues. The J segment lost 1 base and the V segment lost 8 bases, leaving 6 bases of the junction unmatched.

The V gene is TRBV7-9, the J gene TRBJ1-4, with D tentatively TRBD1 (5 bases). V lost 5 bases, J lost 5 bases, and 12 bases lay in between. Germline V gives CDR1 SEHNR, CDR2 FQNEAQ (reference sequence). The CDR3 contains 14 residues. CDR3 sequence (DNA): TGTGCCAGCAGCGACGTGGGGGGAAATGAAAAACTGTTTTTT. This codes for CASSDVGGNEKLFF.

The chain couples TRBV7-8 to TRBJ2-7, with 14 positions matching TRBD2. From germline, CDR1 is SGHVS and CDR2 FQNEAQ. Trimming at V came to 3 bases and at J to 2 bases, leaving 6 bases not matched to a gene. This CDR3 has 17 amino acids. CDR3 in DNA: TGTGCCAGCAGCTTCCCCGGGACTAGCGGGAGTCCCTACGAGCAGTACTTC. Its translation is CASSFPGTSGSPYEQYF.

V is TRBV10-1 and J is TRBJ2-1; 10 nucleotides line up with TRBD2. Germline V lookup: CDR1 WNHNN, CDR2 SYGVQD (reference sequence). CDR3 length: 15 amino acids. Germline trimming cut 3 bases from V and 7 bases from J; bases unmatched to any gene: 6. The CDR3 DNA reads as TGCGCCAGCAGTGAAGCTAGCGGGAGTCAGAATGAGCAGTTCTTC. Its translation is CASSEASGSQNEQFF.

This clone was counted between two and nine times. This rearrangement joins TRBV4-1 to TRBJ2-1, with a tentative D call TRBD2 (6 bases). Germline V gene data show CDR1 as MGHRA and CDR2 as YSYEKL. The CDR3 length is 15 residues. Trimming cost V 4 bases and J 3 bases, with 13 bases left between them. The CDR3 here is CASSRAPRDYNEQFF. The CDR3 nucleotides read TGCGCCAGCAGCCGAGCGCCGCGGGACTACAATGAGCAGTTCTTC.

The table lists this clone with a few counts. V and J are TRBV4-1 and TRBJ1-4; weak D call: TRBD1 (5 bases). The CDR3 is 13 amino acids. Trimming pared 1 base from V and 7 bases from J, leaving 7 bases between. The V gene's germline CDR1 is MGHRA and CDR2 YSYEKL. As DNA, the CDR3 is TGCGCCAGCAGCCAAGTTCAGGGTGAAAAACTGTTTTTT. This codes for CASSQVQGEKLFF.

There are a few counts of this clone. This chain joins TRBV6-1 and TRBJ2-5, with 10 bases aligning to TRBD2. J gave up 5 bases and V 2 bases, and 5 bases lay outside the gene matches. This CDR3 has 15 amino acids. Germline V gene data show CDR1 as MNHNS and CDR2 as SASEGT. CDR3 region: CASSELAGEGETQYF. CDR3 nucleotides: TGTGCCAGCAGTGAACTAGCGGGAGAGGGGGAGACCCAGTACTTC.

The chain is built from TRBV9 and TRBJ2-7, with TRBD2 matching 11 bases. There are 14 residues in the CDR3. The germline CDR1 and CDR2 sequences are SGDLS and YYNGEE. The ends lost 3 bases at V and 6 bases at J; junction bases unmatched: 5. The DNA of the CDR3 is TGTGCCAGCAGCGCTCGGACTAGCGGGTCCGAGCAGTACTTC. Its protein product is CASSARTSGSEQYF.

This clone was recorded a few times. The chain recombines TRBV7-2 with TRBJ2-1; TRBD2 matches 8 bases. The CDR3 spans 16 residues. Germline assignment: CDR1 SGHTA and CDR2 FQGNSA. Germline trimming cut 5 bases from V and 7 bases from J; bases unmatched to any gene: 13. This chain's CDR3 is CASSLSGVALRNEQFF. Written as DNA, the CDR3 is TGTGCCAGCAGCCTTAGCGGGGTAGCTCTTAGGAATGAGCAGTTCTTC. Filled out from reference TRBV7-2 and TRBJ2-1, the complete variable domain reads GAGVSQSPSNKVTEKGKDVELRCDPISGHTALYWYRQSLGQGLEFLIYFQGNSAPDKSGLPSDRFSAERTGGSVSTLTIQRTQQEDSAVYLCASSLSGVALRNEQFFGPGTRLTVL.

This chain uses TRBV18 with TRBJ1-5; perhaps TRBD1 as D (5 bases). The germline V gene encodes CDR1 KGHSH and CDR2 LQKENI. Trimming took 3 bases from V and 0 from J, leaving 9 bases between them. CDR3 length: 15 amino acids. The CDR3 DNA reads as TGTGCCAGCTCACCGACGGGGGATAGCAATCAGCCCCAGCATTTT. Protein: CASSPTGDSNQPQHF.

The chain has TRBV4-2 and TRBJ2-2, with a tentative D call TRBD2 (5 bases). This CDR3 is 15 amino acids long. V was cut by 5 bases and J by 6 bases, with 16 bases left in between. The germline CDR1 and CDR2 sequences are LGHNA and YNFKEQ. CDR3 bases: TGTGCCAGCAGCGCGAGATGGGTGGAGGCCGGGGAGCTGTTTTTT. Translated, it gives CASSARWVEAGELFF.

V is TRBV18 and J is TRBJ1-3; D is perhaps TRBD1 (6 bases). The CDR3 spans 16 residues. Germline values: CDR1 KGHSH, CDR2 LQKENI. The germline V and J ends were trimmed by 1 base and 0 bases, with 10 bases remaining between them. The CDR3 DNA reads TGTGCCAGCTCACCACAGGACAGATTCTCTGGAAACACCATATATTTT. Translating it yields CASSPQDRFSGNTIYF.

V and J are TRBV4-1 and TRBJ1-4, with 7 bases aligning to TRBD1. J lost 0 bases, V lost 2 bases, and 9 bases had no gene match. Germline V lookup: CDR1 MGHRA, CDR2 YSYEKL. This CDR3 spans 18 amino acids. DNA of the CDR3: TGCGCCAGCAGCCAACCCGGGACAGTAGACCCAACTAATGAAAAACTGTTTTTT. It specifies CASSQPGTVDPTNEKLFF.

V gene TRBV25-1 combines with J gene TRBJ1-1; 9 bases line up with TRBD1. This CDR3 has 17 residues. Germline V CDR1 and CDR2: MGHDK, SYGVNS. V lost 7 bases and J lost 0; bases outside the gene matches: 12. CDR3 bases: TGTGCCAGCATAGGACAGGGGCCCCGGGAGGTGAACACTGAAGCTTTCTTT. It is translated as CASIGQGPREVNTEAFF. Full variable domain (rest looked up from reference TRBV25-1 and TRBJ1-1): EADIYQTPRYLVIGTGKKITLECSQTMGHDKMYWYQQDPGMELHLIHYSYGVNSTEKGDLSSESTVSRIRTEHFPLTLESARPSHTSQYLCASIGQGPREVNTEAFFGQGTRLTVV.

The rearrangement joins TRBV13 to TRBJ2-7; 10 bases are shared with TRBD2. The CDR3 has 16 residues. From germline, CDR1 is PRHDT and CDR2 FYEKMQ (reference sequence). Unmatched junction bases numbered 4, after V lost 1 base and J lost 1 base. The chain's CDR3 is CASSLERLAGSYEQYF. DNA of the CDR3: TGTGCCAGCAGCTTAGAAAGACTAGCGGGTTCCTACGAGCAGTACTTC.

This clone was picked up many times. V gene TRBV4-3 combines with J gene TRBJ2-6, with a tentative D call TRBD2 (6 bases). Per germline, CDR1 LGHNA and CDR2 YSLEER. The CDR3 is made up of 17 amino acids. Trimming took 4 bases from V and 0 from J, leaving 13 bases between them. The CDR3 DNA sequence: TGCGCCAGCAGCCTAACTAGCCGAGACTCTGGGGCCAACGTCCTGACTTTC. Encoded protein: CASSLTSRDSGANVLTF.

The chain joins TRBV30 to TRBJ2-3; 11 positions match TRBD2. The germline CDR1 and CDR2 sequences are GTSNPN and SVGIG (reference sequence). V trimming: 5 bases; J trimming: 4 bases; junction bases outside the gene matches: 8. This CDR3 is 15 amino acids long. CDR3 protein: CAWSLLAGVADTQYF. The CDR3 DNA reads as TGTGCCTGGTCCTTACTAGCGGGAGTGGCAGATACGCAGTATTTT.

CDR3 coding DNA: TGTGCCAGCAGCGGGGGAACTGGCTACACCTTC. Protein product: CASSGGTGYTF. This sequence joins TRBV6-6 and TRBJ1-2, with a tentative D call TRBD1 (5 bases). The CDR3 runs to 11 residues. Germline loops: CDR1 MNHNY, CDR2 SVGAGI (reference sequence). V gave up 6 bases and J gave up 7 bases, with 9 bases separating them.

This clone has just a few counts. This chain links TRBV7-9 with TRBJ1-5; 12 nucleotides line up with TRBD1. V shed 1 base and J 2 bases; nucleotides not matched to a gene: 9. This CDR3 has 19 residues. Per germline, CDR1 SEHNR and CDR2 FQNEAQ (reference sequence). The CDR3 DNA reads TGTGCCAGCAGCTTAGGGGGGACAGGGGGCGGGGGTGGCAATCAGCCCCAGCATTTT. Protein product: CASSLGGTGGGGGNQPQHF.

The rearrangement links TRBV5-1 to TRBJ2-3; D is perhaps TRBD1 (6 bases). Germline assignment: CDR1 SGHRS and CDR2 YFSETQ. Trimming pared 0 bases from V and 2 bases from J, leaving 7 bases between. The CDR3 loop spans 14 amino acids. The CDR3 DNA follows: TGCGCCAGCAGCTTGGGGACAGTCACAGATACGCAGTATTTT. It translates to CASSLGTVTDTQYF. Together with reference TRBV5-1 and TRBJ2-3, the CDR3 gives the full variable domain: KAGVTQTPRYLIKTRGQQVTLSCSPISGHRSVSWYQQTPGQGLQFLFEYFSETQRNKGNFPGRFSGRQFSNSRSEMNVSTLELGDSALYLCASSLGTVTDTQYFGPGTRLTVL.

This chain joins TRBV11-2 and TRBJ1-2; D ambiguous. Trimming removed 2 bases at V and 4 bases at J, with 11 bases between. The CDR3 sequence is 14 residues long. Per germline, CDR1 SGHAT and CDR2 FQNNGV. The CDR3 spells CASSLNARIYGYTF. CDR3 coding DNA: TGTGCCAGCAGCTTAAACGCCAGGATCTATGGCTACACCTTC.

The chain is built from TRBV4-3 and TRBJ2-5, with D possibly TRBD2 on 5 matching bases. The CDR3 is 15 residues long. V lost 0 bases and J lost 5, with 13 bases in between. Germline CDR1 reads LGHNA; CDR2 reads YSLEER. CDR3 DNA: TGCGCCAGCAGCCAAGATGTGGCCGGCGGGGAGACCCAGTACTTC. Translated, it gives CASSQDVAGGETQYF.

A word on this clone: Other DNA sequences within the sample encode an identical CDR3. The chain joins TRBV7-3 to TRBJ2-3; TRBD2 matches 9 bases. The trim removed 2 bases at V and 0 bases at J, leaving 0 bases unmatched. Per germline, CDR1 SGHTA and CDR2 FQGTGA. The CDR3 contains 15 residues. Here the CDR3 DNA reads TGTGCCAGCAGCTTACTAGCGGGAAGCACAGATACGCAGTATTTT. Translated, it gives CASSLLAGSTDTQYF.

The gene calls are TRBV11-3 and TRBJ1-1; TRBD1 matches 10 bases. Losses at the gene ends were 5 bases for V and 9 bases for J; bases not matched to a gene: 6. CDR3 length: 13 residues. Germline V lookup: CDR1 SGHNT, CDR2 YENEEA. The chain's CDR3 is CASSERQGAKAFF. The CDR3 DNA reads TGTGCCAGCAGCGAACGACAGGGGGCAAAAGCTTTCTTT.

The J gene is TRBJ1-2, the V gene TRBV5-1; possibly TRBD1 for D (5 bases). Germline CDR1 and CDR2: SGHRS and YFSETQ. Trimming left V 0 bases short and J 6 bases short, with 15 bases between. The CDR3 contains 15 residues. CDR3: CASSLAGGTYDGYTF. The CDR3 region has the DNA TGCGCCAGCAGCTTGGCGGGGGGGACCTATGATGGCTACACCTTC.

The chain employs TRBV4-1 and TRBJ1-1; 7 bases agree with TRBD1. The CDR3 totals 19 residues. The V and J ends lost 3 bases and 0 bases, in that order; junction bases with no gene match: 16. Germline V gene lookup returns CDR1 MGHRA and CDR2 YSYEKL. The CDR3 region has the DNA TGCGCCAGCAGCCATCTTCTCCTTGTTACAGGGGAGATGAACACTGAAGCTTTCTTT. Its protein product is CASSHLLLVTGEMNTEAFF.

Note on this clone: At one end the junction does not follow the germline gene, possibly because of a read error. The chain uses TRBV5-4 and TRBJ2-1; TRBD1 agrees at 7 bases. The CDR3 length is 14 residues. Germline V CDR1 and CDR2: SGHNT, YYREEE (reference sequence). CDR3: CASSLGQGYDEQFF. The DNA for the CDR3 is TGTGCCAGCAGCTTGGGACAGGGCTACGATGAGCAGTTCTTC.

CDR3 sequence reads: CASSEVTGIGEKLFF. The CDR3 coding sequence is TGTGCCAGCAGTGAAGTAACGGGGATTGGGGAAAAACTGTTTTTT. The V gene is TRBV2, the J gene TRBJ1-4; D gene unclear. In germline, CDR1 is SNHLY, CDR2 FYNNEI. The CDR3 totals 15 residues. Trimming pared 1 base from V and 8 bases from J, leaving 14 bases between.

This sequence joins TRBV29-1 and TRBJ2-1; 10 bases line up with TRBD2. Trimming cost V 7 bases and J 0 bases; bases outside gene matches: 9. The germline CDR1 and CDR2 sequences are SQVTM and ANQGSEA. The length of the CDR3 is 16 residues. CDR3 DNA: TGCAGCGCTGGAAGGGTAGCGGGAGGCTCCTACAATGAGCAGTTCTTC. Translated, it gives CSAGRVAGGSYNEQFF.